The 21 T cell receptor beta chains below all came from one sample that was sequenced in a study of shared clonotypes between healthy human individuals. Produced via immunoSEQ multiplex PCR; TCRdb's table is partial and in-frame only. The data hold 1,100,000 or so clones, with around 78% observed a single time. Sequencing was done on a sample of memory CD4+ T cells from PBMCs. Subset specified: CD45RA-negative fraction. These receptors were collected from a man aged 18 to 30 in good health. Some clones in this sample may be carry-over from other donors' samples.

This chain links TRBV18 with TRBJ1-2; D is unclear. V was trimmed by 1 base and J by 6 bases, leaving 6 bases between them. The CDR3 length is 12 residues. CDR1 and CDR2 from the germline V gene are KGHSH and LQKENI. CDR3 coding DNA: TGTGCCAGCTCACCACGGGAGGATGGCTACACCTTC. Its protein product is CASSPREDGYTF.

The V call is TRBV4-3, the J call TRBJ1-2; D perhaps matches TRBD1 (5 bases). Between the trimmed V and J ends, which lost 0 bases and 7 bases, there was a span of 24 bases. Germline V lookup: CDR1 LGHNA, CDR2 YSLEER. The CDR3 sequence is 18 residues long. CDR3 in amino acids: CASSQEVIPAGLGGGYTF. DNA of the CDR3: TGCGCCAGCAGCCAAGAGGTCATCCCGGCAGGCCTGGGGGGTGGCTACACCTTC.

The J gene is TRBJ1-1, the V gene TRBV18; D is unresolved. Germline lookup yields CDR1 KGHSH and CDR2 LQKENI. This CDR3 spans 15 amino acids. V was clipped by 2 bases and J by 4 bases, with 14 bases between them. DNA of the CDR3: TGTGCCAGCTCACCAGGTTCCCTTGCGGGCACTGAAGCTTTCTTT. Amino acids: CASSPGSLAGTEAFF. The variable domain in full, completed from reference TRBV18 and TRBJ1-1, reads NAGVMQNPRHLVRRRGQEARLRCSPMKGHSHVYWYRQLPEEGLKFMVYLQKENIIDESGMPKERFSAEFPKEGPSILRIQQVVRGDSAAYFCASSPGSLAGTEAFFGQGTRLTVV.

This clone showed up just a few times. The same CDR3 also results from other DNA sequences found in this sample. The chain combines TRBV5-1 with TRBJ2-2; perhaps TRBD1 as D (6 bases). This CDR3 has 14 amino acids. Per germline, CDR1 SGHRS and CDR2 YFSETQ. V was clipped by 4 bases and J by 3 bases, with 10 bases between them. CDR3 sequence (DNA): TGCGCCAGCAGCGAGCAGGGGTACACCGGGGAGCTGTTTTTT. This codes for CASSEQGYTGELFF.

This rearrangement joins TRBV5-1 to TRBJ2-1, with 8 bases lining up with TRBD2. The CDR3 is 15 residues long. Looked up from germline, CDR1 is SGHRS and CDR2 is YFSETQ. V dropped 3 bases and J dropped 7; count of bases not matched to a gene: 9. CDR3 nucleotide sequence: TGCGCCAGCAGCTCGGGAGGGGAAAGGGCGAATGAGCAGTTCTTC. Its protein is CASSSGGERANEQFF.

The chain recombines TRBV2 with TRBJ2-7; 9 nucleotides match TRBD2. The CDR3 has 14 residues. CDR1 and CDR2 from the germline V gene are SNHLY and FYNNEI. The J segment lost 4 bases and the V segment lost 6 bases, leaving 7 bases of the junction unmatched. CDR3 amino acids: CASSTLAGKYEQYF. DNA for the CDR3: TGTGCCAGCAGCACACTAGCGGGCAAATACGAGCAGTACTTC.

This clone was found once. V is TRBV2 and J is TRBJ2-7; the D is unclear. Germline CDR1 reads SNHLY; CDR2 reads FYNNEI. Trimming took off 1 base at V and 2 bases at J, with 6 bases between the two ends. This CDR3 spans 13 amino acids. CDR3 nucleotide sequence: TGTGCCAGCAGTGAAGGCCTAGCCTACGAGCAGTACTTC. It encodes CASSEGLAYEQYF.

The J gene is TRBJ1-2, the V gene TRBV7-2; unclear D gene. Per the germline V gene, CDR1 is SGHTA and CDR2 is FQGNSA. The CDR3 totals 15 residues. The ends were cut back, 5 bases at V and 2 bases at J, with 15 bases in the middle. CDR3: CASSPDTRRNYGYTF. The CDR3 DNA follows: TGTGCCAGCAGCCCCGATACCAGACGAAACTATGGCTACACCTTC.

The genes are TRBV6-5 and TRBJ2-1, with 10 bases that match TRBD2. The CDR3 has 13 amino acids. Germline lookup yields CDR1 MNHEY and CDR2 SVGAGI. With V trimmed by 8 bases and J by 7 bases, 5 bases remained unmatched. The DNA for the CDR3 is TGTGCCAGCCGCGTAGCGGGAGGAAATGAGCAGTTCTTC. This sequence encodes CASRVAGGNEQFF.

The rearrangement uses TRBV6-1 and TRBJ2-7; TRBD2 aligns across 8 bases. V lost 4 bases to trimming and J lost 9 bases; unmatched junction nucleotides: 14. Germline assignment: CDR1 MNHNS and CDR2 SASEGT. This CDR3 has 15 residues. For the CDR3, the DNA is TGTGCCAGCAGTGTAGTAGCGGGGTCAGGGGTAGGGCAGTACTTC. The encoded protein is CASSVVAGSGVGQYF.

V gene TRBV7-9 combines with J gene TRBJ1-1; D may be TRBD1 (6 bases). In germline, CDR1 is SEHNR, CDR2 FQNEAQ (reference sequence). V lost 5 bases to trimming and J lost 3 bases, with 13 bases between them. The length of the CDR3 is 14 residues. CDR3 sequence: CASSPTGSYTEAFF. DNA of the CDR3: TGTGCCAGCAGCCCTACAGGGAGTTACACTGAAGCTTTCTTT.

The rearrangement links TRBV5-1 to TRBJ2-3; D gene unclear. V was trimmed by 0 bases and J by 3 bases, leaving 8 bases between them. This CDR3 contains 14 residues. Per germline, CDR1 SGHRS and CDR2 YFSETQ. The CDR3 loop is CASSLAGQTDTQYF. In DNA form, the CDR3 reads TGCGCCAGCAGCTTGGCCGGGCAGACAGATACGCAGTATTTT. The whole variable domain, remainder taken from reference TRBV5-1 and TRBJ2-3, is KAGVTQTPRYLIKTRGQQVTLSCSPISGHRSVSWYQQTPGQGLQFLFEYFSETQRNKGNFPGRFSGRQFSNSRSEMNVSTLELGDSALYLCASSLAGQTDTQYFGPGTRLTVL.

The V gene is TRBV19, the J gene TRBJ2-7, with TRBD1 identical over 10 bases. V lost 9 bases, J lost 7 bases, and 9 bases stayed unmatched. Germline CDR1 reads LNHDA; CDR2 reads SQIVND (reference sequence). CDR3 length: 13 amino acids. The CDR3 loop reads CASSGTGVREQYF. The DNA of the CDR3 is TGTGCCAGCTCCGGGACAGGGGTTCGGGAGCAGTACTTC.

The J gene is TRBJ1-2, the V gene TRBV4-1; the D gene is possibly TRBD1 (6 bases). This CDR3 is built from 13 residues. The germline CDR1 and CDR2 sequences are MGHRA and YSYEKL. The V gene lost 0 bases and the J gene lost 4 bases, with 6 bases spanning the gap. The CDR3 sequence: CASSQEDSYGYTF. In DNA, the CDR3 is TGCGCCAGCAGCCAAGAGGACAGCTATGGCTACACCTTC.

V and J are TRBV4-1 and TRBJ2-7; TRBD1 agrees at 8 bases. The CDR3 length is 16 residues. Germline lookup yields CDR1 MGHRA and CDR2 YSYEKL. V dropped 3 bases and J dropped 5; count of bases not matched to a gene: 12. Here the CDR3 DNA reads TGCGCCAGCAGCCATCCATCAACAGGGGGAGTCGACGAGCAGTACTTC. Translation gives CASSHPSTGGVDEQYF.

The chain joins TRBV9 to TRBJ2-1, with 7 bases fitting TRBD2. The CDR3 sequence is 15 residues long. CDR1 SGDLS and CDR2 YYNGEE come from the germline V gene. The V segment lost 5 bases and the J segment 7 bases; nucleotides outside the gene matches: 12. This CDR3 reads CASSGGTNPRNEQFF. The CDR3 region has the DNA TGTGCCAGCAGTGGCGGGACTAACCCCCGAAATGAGCAGTTCTTC. The full variable domain, with the rest looked up from reference TRBV9 and TRBJ2-1, is DSGVTQTPKHLITATGQRVTLRCSPRSGDLSVYWYQQSLDQGLQFLIQYYNGEERAKGNILERFSAQQFPDLHSELNLSSLELGDSALYFCASSGGTNPRNEQFFGPGTRLTVL.

The chain carries TRBV5-5 and TRBJ2-2; the D call may be TRBD1 or TRBD2 (5 bases each). Trimming stripped 4 bases from V and 0 bases from J, with 16 bases between. There are 17 residues in the CDR3. Per germline, CDR1 SGHKS and CDR2 YYEKEE (reference sequence). The CDR3 DNA sequence: TGTGCCAGCAGCAATTCCCTCGGGGCGGCGAACACCGGGGAGCTGTTTTTT. It translates to CASSNSLGAANTGELFF.

In the case of this clone: This sample also contains other DNA sequences that code for the same CDR3. The chain carries TRBV5-1 and TRBJ2-3; 7 bases fit TRBD1. Looked up from germline, CDR1 is SGHRS and CDR2 is YFSETQ. V shed 0 bases, J shed 1 base, and the junction held 2 bases outside the gene matches. The CDR3 has 15 residues. The CDR3 DNA reads as TGCGCCAGCAGCTTGGTTGGACAGGGCACAGATACGCAGTATTTT. This translates into CASSLVGQGTDTQYF.

The chain uses TRBV18 and TRBJ1-3, with a weak D call TRBD1 (6 bases). The CDR3 spans 17 residues. The ends were cut back, 2 bases at V and 0 bases at J, with 14 bases in the middle. CDR1 is KGHSH, CDR2 LQKENI, per germline. For the CDR3, the DNA is TGTGCCAGCTCACCAATCCTCGGACAGAGCTCTGGAAACACCATATATTTT. It specifies CASSPILGQSSGNTIYF.

V and J are TRBV5-4 and TRBJ1-1, with D tentatively TRBD1 (5 bases). This CDR3 region has 15 residues. V was cut by 5 bases and J by 4 bases, with 18 bases left in between. Germline CDR1 is SGHNT and CDR2 is YYREEE (reference sequence). The chain's CDR3 is CASSLGGGFGTEAFF. The CDR3 nucleotides read TGTGCCAGCAGTCTGGGGGGAGGGTTCGGCACTGAAGCTTTCTTT.

This sequence joins TRBV11-2 and TRBJ2-7; TRBD1 agrees at 9 bases. The CDR3 has 15 amino acids. After removal of 6 bases from V and 3 bases from J, the junction contained 9 bases not matched to a gene. Germline CDR1 reads SGHAT; CDR2 reads FQNNGV. DNA of the CDR3: TGTGCCAGCAGGCTAACAGGGGGCGCCTTCTACGAGCAGTACTTC. Translating gives CASRLTGGAFYEQYF.